Reported below is one TCR beta chain. These data originate in a study of blood T cell repertoires in COVID-19. About the study: Collection of acute and convalescent COVID-19 samples took place in the United States, Italy and Spain. Sample material is recorded as cDNA or gDNA derived from T cells, B-cell-depleted T cells, or PBMCs.

Original processing notes: Amplification from reference gene primers served as the basis for estimated nucleated cell counts. Measured with immunoSEQ multiplex PCR; TCRdb has only the in-frame clones, and not every one. V and J calls and clone size come straight from that table; D and trimming were deduced from the DNA. Among around 76,000 clones, 90% to 95% were seen once, and the ten largest hold roughly 6.1%. The ends lost 0 bases at V and 1 base at J; junction bases unmatched: 2. The germline V gene encodes CDR1 LGHNA and CDR2 YSLEER. CDR3 length: 15 amino acids. The chain joins TRBV4-3 to TRBJ2-5; TRBD1 aligns across 7 bases. Sequenced material: peripheral blood. The sequence came from a human donor in a cohort sampled during active COVID-19. The CDR3 sequence is CASSQERQGQETQYF. CDR3 bases: TGCGCCAGCAGCCAAGAGCGACAGGGCCAAGAGACCCAGTACTTC.